The present T cell receptor (beta chain) was sequenced within a study of shared clonotypes between healthy human individuals. TCRdb's copy holds only in-frame clones and misses some; the assay was immunoSEQ multiplex PCR. The sample lists some 1,900,000 clones, less than 95% occurring once. Looked up from germline, CDR1 is MGHRA and CDR2 is YSYEKL. The CDR3 runs to 14 residues. The V end was cut by 4 bases, the J end by 2 bases, with 10 bases between. CD45RO negativity and positive selection for CCR7 defined naive CD8 cells, a population that excluded terminally differentiated effector memory CD45RA+ cells.

The sample was naive CD8+ T cells sorted from blood. The receptor was derived from a man aged 18 to 30 in good health. The rearrangement uses TRBV4-1 and TRBJ2-3, with D perhaps matching TRBD1 (6 bases). DNA for the CDR3: TGCGCCAGCAGCCTCGGACAGTTCACAGATACGCAGTATTTT. This codes for CASSLGQFTDTQYF.